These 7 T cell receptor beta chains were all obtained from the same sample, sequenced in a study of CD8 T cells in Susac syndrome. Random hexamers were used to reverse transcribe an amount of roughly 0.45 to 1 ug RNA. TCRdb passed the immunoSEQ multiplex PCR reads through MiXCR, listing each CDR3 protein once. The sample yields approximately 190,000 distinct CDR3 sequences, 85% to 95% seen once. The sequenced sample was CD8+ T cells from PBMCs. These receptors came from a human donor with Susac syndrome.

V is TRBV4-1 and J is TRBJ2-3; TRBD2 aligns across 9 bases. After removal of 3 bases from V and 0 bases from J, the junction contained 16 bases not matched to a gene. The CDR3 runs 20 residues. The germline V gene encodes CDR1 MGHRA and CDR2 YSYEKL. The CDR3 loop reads CASSQPGRLAGRSSTDTQYF. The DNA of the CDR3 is TGCGCCAGCAGCCAGCCTGGGAGGCTAGCGGGGAGGTCTAGCACAGATACGCAGTATTTT.

The CDR3 region is CASSPFGGHGYTF. CDR3 bases: TGTGCCAGCAGCCCCTTTGGGGGACATGGCTACACCTTC. V and J are TRBV9 and TRBJ1-2; the D gene is possibly TRBD1 (5 bases). Between the trimmed V and J ends, which lost 4 bases and 6 bases, there was a span of 13 bases. Germline V CDR1 and CDR2: SGDLS, YYNGEE. The CDR3 consists of 13 residues.

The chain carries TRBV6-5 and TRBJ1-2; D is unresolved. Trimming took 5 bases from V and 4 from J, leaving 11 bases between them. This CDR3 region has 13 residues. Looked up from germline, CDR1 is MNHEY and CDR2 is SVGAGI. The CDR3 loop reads CASSDPDTYGYTF. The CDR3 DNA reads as TGTGCCAGCAGTGACCCGGATACCTATGGCTACACCTTC.

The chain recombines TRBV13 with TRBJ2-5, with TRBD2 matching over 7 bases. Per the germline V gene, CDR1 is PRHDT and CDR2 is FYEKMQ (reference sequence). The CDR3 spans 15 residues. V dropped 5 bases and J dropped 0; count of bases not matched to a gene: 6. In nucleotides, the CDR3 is TGTGCCAGCAGCCCCGGGACTAAAGACCAAGAGACCCAGTACTTC. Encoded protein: CASSPGTKDQETQYF. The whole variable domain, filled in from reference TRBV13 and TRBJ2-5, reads AAGVIQSPRHLIKEKRETATLKCYPIPRHDTVYWYQQGPGQDPQFLISFYEKMQSDKGSIPDRFSAQQFSDYHSELNMSSLELGDSALYFCASSPGTKDQETQYFGPGTRLLVL.

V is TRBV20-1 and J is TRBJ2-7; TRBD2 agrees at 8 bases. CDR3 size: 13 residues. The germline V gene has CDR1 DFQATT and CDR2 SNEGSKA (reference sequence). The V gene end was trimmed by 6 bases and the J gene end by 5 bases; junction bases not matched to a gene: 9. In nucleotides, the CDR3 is TGCAGTGCCCCCGCAGCGGGAGCCCACGAGCAGTACTTC. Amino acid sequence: CSAPAAGAHEQYF.

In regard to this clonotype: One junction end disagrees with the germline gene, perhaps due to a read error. Here the CDR3 DNA reads TGTGCCAGCAGCTTGGCGGTCTCCCACGAGCAGTACTTC. Translation gives CASSLAVSHEQYF. The chain combines TRBV5-6 with TRBJ2-7; no reliable D call. This CDR3 has 13 residues. Germline assignment: CDR1 SGHDT and CDR2 YYEEEE.

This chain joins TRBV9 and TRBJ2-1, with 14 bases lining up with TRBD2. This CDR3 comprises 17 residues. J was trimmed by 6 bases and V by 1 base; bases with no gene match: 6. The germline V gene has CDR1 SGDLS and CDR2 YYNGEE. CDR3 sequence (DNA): TGTGCCAGCAGCGTACGGGGACTAGCGGGAGTTCGCAATGAGCAGTTCTTC. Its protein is CASSVRGLAGVRNEQFF. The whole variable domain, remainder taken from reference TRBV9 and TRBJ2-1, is DSGVTQTPKHLITATGQRVTLRCSPRSGDLSVYWYQQSLDQGLQFLIQYYNGEERAKGNILERFSAQQFPDLHSELNLSSLELGDSALYFCASSVRGLAGVRNEQFFGPGTRLTVL.